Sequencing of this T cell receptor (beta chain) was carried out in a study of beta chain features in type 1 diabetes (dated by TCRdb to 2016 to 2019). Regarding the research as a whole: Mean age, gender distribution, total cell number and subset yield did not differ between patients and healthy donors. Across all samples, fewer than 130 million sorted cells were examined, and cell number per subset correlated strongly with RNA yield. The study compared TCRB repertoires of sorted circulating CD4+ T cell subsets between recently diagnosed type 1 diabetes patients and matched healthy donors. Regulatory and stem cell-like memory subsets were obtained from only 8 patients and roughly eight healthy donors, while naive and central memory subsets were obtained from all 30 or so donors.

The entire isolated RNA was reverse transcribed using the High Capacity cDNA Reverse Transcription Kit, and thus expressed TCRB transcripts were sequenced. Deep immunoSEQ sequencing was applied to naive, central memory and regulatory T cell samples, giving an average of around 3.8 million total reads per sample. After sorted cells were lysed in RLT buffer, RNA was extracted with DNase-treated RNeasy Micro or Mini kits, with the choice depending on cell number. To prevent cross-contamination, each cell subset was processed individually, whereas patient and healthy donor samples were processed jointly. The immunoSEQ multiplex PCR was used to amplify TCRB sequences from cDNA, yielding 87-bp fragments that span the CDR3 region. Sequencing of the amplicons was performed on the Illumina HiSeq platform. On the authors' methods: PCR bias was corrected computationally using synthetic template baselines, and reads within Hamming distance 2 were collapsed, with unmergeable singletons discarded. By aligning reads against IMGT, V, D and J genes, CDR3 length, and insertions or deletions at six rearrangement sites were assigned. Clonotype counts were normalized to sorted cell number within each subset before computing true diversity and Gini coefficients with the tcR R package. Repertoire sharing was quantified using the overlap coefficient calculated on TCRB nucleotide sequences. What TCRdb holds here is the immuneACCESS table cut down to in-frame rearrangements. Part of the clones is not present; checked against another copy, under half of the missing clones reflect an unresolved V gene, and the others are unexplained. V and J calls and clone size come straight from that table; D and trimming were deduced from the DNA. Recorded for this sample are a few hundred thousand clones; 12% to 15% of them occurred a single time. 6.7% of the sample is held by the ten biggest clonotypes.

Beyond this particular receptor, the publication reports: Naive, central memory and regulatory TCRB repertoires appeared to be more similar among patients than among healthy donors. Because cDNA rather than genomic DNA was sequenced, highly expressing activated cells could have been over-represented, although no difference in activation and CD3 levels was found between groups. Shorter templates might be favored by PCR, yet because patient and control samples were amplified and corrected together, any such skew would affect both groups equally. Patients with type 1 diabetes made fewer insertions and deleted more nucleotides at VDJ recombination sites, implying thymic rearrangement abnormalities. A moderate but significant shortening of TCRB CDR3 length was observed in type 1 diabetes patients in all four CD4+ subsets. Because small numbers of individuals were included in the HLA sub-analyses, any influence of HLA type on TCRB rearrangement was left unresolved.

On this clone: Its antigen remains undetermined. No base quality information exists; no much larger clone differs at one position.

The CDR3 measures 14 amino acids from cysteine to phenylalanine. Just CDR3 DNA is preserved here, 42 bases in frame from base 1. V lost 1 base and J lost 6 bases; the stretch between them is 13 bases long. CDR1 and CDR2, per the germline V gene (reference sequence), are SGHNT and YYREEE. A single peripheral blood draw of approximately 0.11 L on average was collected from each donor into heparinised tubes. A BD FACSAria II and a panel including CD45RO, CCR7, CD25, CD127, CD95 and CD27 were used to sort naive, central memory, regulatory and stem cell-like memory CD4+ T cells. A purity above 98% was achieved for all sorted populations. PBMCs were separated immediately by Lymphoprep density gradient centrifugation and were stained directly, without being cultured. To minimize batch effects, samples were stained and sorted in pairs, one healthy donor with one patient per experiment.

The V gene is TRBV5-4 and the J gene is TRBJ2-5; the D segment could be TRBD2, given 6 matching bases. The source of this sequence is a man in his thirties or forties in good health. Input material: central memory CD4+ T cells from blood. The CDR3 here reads CASSLPGETKTQYF. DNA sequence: TGTGCCAGCAGCTTGCCGGGGGAGACGAAGACCCAGTACTTC. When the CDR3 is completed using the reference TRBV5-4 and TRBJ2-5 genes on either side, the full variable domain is ETGVTQSPTHLIKTRGQQVTLRCSSQSGHNTVSWYQQALGQGPQFIFQYYREEENGRGNFPPRFSGLQFPNYSSELNVNALELDDSALYLCASSLPGETKTQYFGPGTRLLVL.